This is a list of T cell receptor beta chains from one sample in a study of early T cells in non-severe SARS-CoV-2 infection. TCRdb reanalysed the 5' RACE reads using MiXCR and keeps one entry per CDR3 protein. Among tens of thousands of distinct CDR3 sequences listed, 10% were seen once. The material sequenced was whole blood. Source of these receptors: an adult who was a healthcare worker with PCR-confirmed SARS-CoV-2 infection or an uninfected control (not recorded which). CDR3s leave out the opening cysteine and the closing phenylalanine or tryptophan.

cdr3_aa: ASSRLRGGQETQY
v_call: TRBV7-9
j_call: TRBJ2-5

cdr3_aa: ASSRFSASTNEKLF
v_call: TRBV3-1
j_call: TRBJ1-4

cdr3_aa: ASSYSKPGSEQY
v_call: TRBV6-5
j_call: TRBJ2-7

cdr3_aa: SALPTGENTEAF
v_call: TRBV20-1
j_call: TRBJ1-1

cdr3_aa: ASSLRTVNTEAF
v_call: TRBV5-1
j_call: TRBJ1-1

cdr3_aa: ASSFGRENIQY
v_call: TRBV6-5
j_call: TRBJ2-4

cdr3_aa: ASSPGQGRSYT
v_call: TRBV7-3
j_call: TRBJ1-2

cdr3_aa: SVVVGQGKQPQH
v_call: TRBV29-1
j_call: TRBJ1-5

cdr3_aa: ANRTGGLSEAF
v_call: TRBV10-1
j_call: TRBJ1-1

cdr3_aa: AIRSGGSTDTQY
v_call: TRBV12-3/TRBV12-4
j_call: TRBJ2-3

cdr3_aa: ASSLLWAGLNTEAF
v_call: TRBV5-1
j_call: TRBJ1-1

cdr3_aa: ASSATKQRETQY
v_call: TRBV5-1
j_call: TRBJ2-5

cdr3_aa: ASSIAGTSGSYEQY
v_call: TRBV11-2
j_call: TRBJ2-7

cdr3_aa: ATSEDRQRGYT
v_call: TRBV24-1
j_call: TRBJ1-2

cdr3_aa: ASSFDRGGAYGYT
v_call: TRBV7-9
j_call: TRBJ1-2

cdr3_aa: ASSGQVAYEQY
v_call: TRBV10-2
j_call: TRBJ2-7

cdr3_aa: ASSLVPLSGNTIY
v_call: TRBV5-6
j_call: TRBJ1-3